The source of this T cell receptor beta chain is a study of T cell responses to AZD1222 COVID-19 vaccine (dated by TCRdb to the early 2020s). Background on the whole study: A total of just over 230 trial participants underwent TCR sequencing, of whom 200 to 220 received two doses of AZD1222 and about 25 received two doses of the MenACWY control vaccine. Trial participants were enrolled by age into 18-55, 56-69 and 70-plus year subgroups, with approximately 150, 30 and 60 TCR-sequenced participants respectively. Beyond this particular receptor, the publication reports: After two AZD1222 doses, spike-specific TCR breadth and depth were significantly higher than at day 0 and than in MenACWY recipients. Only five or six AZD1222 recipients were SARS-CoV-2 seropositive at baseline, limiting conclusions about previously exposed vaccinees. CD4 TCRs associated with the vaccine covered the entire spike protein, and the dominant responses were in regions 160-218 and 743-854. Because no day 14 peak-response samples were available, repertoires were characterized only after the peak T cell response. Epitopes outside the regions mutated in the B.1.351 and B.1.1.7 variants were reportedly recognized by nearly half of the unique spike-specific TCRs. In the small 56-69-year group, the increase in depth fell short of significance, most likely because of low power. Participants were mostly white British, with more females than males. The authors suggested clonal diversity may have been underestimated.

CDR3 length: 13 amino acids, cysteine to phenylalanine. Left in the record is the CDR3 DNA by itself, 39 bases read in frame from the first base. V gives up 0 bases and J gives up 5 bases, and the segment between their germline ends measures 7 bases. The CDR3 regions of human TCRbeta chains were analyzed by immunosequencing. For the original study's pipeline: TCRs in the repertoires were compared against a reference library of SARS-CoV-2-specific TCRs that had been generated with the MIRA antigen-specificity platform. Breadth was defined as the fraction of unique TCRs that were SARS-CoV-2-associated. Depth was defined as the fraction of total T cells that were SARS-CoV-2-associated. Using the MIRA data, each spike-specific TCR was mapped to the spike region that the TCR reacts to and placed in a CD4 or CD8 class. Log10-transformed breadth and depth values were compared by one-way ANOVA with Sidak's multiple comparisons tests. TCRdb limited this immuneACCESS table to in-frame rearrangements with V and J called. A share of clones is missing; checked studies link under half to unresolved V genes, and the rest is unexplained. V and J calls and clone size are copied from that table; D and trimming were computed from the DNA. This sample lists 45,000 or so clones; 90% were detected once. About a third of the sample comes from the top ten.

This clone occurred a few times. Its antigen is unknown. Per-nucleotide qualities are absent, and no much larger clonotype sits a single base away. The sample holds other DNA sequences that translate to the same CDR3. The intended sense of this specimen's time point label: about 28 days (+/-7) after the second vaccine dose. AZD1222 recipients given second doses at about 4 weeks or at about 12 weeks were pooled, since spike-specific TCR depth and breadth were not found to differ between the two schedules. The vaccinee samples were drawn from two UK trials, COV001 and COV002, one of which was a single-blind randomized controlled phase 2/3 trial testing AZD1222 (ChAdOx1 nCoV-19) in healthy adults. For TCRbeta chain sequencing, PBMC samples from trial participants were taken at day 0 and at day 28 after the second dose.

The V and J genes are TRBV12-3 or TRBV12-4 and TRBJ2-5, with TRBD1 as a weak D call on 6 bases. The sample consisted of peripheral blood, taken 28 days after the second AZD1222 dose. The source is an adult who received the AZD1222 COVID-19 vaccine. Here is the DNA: TGTGCCAGCAGTTTAGCTGGGGGCGAGACCCAGTACTTC. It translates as CASSLAGGETQYF.